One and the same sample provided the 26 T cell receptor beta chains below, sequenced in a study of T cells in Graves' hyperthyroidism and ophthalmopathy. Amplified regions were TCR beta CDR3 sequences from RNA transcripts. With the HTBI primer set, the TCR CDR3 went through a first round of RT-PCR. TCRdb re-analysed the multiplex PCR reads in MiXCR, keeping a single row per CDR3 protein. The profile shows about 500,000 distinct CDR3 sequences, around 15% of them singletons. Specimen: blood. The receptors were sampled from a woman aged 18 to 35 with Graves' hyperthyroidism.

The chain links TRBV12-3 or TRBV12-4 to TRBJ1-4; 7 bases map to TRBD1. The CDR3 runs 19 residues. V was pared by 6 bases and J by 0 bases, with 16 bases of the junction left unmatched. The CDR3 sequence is CASSFGGPGQYATNEKLFF. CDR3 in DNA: TGTGCCAGCAGCTTTGGGGGCCCGGGACAGTATGCAACTAATGAAAAACTGTTTTTT.

For the CDR3, the DNA is TGTGCCACCAGCAGAGATATAGGGAAAACAGGGGCCAATCAGCCCCAGCATTTT. Translated: CATSRDIGKTGANQPQHF. V is TRBV15 and J is TRBJ1-5, with 7 bases that match TRBD1. Losses at the gene ends were 0 bases for V and 3 bases for J; bases not matched to a gene: 11. This CDR3 has 18 residues. The germline CDR1 and CDR2 sequences are LNHNV and YYDKDF (reference sequence).

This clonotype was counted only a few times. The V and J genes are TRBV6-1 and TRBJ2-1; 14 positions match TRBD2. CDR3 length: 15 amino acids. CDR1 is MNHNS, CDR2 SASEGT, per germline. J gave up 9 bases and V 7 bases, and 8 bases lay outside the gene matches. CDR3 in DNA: TGTGCCAGCACCCTGACTAGCGGGGGGGTTGTTGAGCAGTTCTTC. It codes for CASTLTSGGVVEQFF.

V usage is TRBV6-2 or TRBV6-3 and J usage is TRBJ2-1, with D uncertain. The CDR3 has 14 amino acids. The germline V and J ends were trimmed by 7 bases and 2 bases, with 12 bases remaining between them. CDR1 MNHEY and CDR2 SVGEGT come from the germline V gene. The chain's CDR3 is CASNPSETYNEQFF. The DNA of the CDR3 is TGTGCCAGCAATCCCAGCGAAACCTACAATGAGCAGTTCTTC.

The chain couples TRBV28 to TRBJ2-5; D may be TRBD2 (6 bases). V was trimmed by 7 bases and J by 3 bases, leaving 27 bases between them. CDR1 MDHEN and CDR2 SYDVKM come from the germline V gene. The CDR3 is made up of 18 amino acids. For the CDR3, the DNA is TGTGCCAGCACCCCTGAGGGAATTTCGTCGACTAGAAAAGAGACCCAGTACTTC. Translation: CASTPEGISSTRKETQYF.

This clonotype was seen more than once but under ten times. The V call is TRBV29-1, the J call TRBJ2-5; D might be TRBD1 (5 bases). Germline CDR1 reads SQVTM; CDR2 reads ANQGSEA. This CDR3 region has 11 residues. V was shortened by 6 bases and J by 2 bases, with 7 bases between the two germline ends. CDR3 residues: CSVDRQETQYF. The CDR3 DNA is TGCAGCGTAGACAGACAAGAGACCCAGTACTTC.

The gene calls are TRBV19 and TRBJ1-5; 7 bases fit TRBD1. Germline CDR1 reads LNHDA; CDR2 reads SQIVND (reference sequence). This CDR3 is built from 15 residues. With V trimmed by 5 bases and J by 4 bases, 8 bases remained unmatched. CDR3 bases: TGTGCCAGTAGTCTCCAATCGGGACAGAATCAGCCCCAGCATTTT. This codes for CASSLQSGQNQPQHF.

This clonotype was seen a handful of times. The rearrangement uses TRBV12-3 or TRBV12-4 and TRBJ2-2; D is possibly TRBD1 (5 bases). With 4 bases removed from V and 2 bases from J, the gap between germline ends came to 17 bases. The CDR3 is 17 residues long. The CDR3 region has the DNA TGTGCCAGCAGTTGGGTCGTTTGGACACATAACACCGGGGAGCTGTTTTTT. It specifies CASSWVVWTHNTGELFF.

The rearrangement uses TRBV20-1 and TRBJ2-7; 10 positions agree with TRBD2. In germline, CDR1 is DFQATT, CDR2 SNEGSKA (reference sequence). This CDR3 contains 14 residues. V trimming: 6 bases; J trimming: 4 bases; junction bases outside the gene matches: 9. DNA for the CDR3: TGCAGTGCCCGGTCCGGGACTAGCGATTACGAGCAGTACTTC. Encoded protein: CSARSGTSDYEQYF.

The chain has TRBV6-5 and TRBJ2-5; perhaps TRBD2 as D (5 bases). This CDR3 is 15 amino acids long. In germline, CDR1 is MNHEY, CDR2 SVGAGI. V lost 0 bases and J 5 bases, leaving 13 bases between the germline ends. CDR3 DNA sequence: TGTGCCAGCAGTTACTCGGGTGGGAGTCTGGAGACCCAGTACTTC. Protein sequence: CASSYSGGSLETQYF.

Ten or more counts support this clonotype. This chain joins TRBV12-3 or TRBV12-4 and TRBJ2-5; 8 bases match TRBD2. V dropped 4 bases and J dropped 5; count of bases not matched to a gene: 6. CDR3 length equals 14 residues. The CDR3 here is CASSSSGGPETQYF. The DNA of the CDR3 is TGTGCCAGCAGTTCGTCGGGGGGGCCCGAGACCCAGTACTTC.

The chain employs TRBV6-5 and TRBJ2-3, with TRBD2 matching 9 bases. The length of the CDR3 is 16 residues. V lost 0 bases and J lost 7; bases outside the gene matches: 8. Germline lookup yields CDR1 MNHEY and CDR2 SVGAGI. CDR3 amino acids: CASSYSWRGGRNTQYF. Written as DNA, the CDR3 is TGTGCCAGCAGTTACTCATGGCGGGGGGGCCGAAATACGCAGTATTTT.

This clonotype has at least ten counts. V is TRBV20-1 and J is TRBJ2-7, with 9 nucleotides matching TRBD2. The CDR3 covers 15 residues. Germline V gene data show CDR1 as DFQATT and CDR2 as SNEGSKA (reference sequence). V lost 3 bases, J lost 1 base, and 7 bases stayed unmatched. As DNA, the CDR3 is TGCAGTGCTAGTGCGGCGCTAGCGGGGTCCTACGAGCAGTACTTC. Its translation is CSASAALAGSYEQYF.

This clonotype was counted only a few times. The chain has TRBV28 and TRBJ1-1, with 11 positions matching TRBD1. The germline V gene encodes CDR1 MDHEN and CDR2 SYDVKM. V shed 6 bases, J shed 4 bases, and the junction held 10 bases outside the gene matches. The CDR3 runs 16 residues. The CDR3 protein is CASRSPGGTGGTEAFF. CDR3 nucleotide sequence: TGTGCCAGCAGGTCCCCCGGTGGGACAGGGGGCACTGAAGCTTTCTTT.

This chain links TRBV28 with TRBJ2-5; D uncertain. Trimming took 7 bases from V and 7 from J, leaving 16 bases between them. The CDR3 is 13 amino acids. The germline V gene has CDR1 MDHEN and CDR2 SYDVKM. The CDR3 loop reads CASTQPNVGTQYF. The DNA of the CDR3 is TGTGCCAGCACACAGCCGAATGTCGGGACCCAGTACTTC. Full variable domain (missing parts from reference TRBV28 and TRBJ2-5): DVKVTQSSRYLVKRTGEKVFLECVQDMDHENMFWYRQDPGLGLRLIYFSYDVKMKEKGDIPEGYSVSREKKERFSLILESASTNQTSMYLCASTQPNVGTQYFGPGTRLLVL.

The CDR3 loop is CASNLDGFQSDEQFF. CDR3 sequence (DNA): TGTGCCAGCAACCTTGACGGATTTCAGTCCGATGAGCAGTTCTTC. The rearrangement links TRBV7-2 to TRBJ2-1; D is undetermined. V gave up 7 bases and J gave up 8 bases, with 21 bases separating them. In germline, CDR1 is SGHTA, CDR2 FQGNSA. This CDR3 contains 15 residues.

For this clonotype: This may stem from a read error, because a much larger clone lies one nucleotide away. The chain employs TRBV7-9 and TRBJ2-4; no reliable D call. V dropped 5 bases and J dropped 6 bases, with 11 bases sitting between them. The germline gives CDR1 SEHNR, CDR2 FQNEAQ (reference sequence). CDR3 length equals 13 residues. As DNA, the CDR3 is TGTGCCAGCAGCCAGGCTAACGGAAACATTCAGTACTTC. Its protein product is CASSQANGNIQYF. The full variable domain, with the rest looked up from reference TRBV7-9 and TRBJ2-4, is DTGVSQNPRHKITKRGQNVTFRCDPISEHNRLYWYRQTLGQGPEFLTYFQNEAQLEKSRLLSDRFSAERPKGSFSTLEIQRTEQGDSAMYLCASSQANGNIQYFGAGTRLSVL.

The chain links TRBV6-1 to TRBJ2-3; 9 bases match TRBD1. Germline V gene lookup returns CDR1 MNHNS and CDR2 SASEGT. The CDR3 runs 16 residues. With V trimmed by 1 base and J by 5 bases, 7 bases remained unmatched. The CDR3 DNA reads TGTGCCAGCAGTGAAGGGACAGGGGCCGGGGGAGATACGCAGTATTTT. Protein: CASSEGTGAGGDTQYF.

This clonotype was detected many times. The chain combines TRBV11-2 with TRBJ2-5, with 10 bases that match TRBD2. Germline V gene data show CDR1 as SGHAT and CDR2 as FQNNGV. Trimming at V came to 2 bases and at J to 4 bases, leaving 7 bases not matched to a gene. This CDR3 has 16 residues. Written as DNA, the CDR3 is TGTGCCAGCAGCTTACAACTAGCGGGACTGGGAGAGACCCAGTACTTC. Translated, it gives CASSLQLAGLGETQYF. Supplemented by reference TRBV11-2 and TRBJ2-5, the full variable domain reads EAGVAQSPRYKIIEKRQSVAFWCNPISGHATLYWYQQILGQGPKLLIQFQNNGVVDDSQLPKDRFSAERLKGVDSTLKIQPAKLEDSAVYLCASSLQLAGLGETQYFGPGTRLLVL.

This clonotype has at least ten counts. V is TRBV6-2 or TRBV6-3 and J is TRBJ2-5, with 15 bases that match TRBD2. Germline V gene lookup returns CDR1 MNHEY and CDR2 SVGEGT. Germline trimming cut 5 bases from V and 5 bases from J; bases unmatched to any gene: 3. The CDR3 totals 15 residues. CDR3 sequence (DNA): TGTGCCAGCAGTCGGACTAGCGGGGGGGCTGAGACCCAGTACTTC. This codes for CASSRTSGGAETQYF.

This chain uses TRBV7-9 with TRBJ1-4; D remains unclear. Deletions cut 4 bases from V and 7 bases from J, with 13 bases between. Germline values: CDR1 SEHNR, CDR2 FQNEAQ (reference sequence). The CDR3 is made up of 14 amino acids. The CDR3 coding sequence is TGTGCCAGCAGCTCCGCGTTCGACCGTGAAAAACTGTTTTTT. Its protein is CASSSAFDREKLFF.

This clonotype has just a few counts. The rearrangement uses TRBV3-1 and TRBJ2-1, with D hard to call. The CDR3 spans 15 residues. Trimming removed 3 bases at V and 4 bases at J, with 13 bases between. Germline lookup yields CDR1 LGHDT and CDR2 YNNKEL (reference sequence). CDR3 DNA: TGTGCCAGCAGCCAGGACCTCCCGAGGTACAATGAGCAGTTCTTC. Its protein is CASSQDLPRYNEQFF.

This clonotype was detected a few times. The CDR3 loop is CASSQVTGRGAFF. The DNA of the CDR3 is TGTGCCAGCAGCCAAGTCACAGGGCGGGGAGCTTTCTTT. The chain recombines TRBV3-1 with TRBJ1-1; possibly TRBD1 for D (6 bases). CDR3 length: 13 amino acids. V was pared by 1 base and J by 10 bases, with 13 bases between. In germline, CDR1 is LGHDT, CDR2 YNNKEL (reference sequence). The full variable domain, in which reference TRBV3-1 and TRBJ1-1 provide the parts outside the CDR3, is DTAVSQTPKYLVTQMGNDKSIKCEQNLGHDTMYWYKQDSKKFLKIMFSYNNKELIINETVPNRFSPKSPDKAHLNLHINSLELGDSAVYFCASSQVTGRGAFFGQGTRLTVV.

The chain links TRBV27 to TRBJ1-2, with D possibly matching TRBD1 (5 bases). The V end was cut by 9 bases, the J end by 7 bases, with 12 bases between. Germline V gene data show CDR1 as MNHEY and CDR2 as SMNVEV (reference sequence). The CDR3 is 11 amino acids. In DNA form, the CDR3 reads TGTGCCAGTGGGGCAGGGTTTGGCTACACCTTC. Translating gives CASGAGFGYTF.

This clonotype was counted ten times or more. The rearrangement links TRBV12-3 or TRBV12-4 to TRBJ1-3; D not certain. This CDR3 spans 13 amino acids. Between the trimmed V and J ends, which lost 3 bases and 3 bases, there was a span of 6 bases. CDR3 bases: TGTGCCAGCAGTTTTCAGGTTGGAAACACCATATATTTT. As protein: CASSFQVGNTIYF.

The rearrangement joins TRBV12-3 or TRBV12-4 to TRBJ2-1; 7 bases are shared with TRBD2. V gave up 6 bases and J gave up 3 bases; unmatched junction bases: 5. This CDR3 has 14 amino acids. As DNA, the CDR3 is TGTGCCAGCAGGTCTAGCGGACTCTACAATGAGCAGTTCTTC. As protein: CASRSSGLYNEQFF.